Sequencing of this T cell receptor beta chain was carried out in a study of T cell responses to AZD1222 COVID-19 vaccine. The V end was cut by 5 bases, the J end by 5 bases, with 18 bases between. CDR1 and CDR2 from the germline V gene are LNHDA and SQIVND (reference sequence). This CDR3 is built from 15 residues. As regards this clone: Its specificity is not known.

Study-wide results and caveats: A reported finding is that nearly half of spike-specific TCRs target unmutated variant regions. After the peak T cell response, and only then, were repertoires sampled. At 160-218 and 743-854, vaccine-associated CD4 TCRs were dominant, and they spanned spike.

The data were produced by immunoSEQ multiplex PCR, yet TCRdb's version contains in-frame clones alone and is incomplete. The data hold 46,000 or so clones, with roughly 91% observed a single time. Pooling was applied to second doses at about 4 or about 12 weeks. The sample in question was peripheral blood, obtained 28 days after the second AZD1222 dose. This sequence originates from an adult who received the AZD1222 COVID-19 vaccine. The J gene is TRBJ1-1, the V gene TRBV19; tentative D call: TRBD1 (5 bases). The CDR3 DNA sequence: TGTGCCAGTAGTTTCCTCTCAGGGTTTAGGACTGAAGCTTTCTTT. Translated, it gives CASSFLSGFRTEAFF.